This TCR beta chain was sequenced in a study of radiotherapy plus CTLA-4 blockade in lung cancer. Study background: Disease control reached approximately 30%, with objective responses in roughly 19%. Study outcomes and limitations: Blood-borne expansion of tumor-derived TCR clones followed radiotherapy plus ipilimumab. Together with interferon-beta, which increased in serum after radiation, early dynamic changes in blood T cell clones were reportedly the best predictors of response.

Sequenced by immunoSEQ multiplex PCR; TCRdb stores in-frame clones only, minus some. The sample holds tens of thousands of clones; 60% to 80% are singletons and the top ten take roughly 4.5%. From germline, CDR1 is SGHRS and CDR2 YFSETQ. V shed 2 bases, J shed 4 bases, and the junction held 2 bases outside the gene matches. The CDR3 is made up of 13 amino acids. This clone was seen only a few times. Its antigen remains unidentified. The genes are TRBV5-1 and TRBJ2-7; TRBD2 agrees at 8 bases. This specimen consisted of peripheral blood, obtained from a patient treated with radiotherapy plus ipilimumab. The sequence came from a human donor with non-small cell lung cancer whose response to radiotherapy plus ipilimumab could not be evaluated. CDR3 bases: TGCGCCAGCAGCTTAACTAGCGGATACGAGCAGTACTTC. This gives the protein CASSLTSGYEQYF.